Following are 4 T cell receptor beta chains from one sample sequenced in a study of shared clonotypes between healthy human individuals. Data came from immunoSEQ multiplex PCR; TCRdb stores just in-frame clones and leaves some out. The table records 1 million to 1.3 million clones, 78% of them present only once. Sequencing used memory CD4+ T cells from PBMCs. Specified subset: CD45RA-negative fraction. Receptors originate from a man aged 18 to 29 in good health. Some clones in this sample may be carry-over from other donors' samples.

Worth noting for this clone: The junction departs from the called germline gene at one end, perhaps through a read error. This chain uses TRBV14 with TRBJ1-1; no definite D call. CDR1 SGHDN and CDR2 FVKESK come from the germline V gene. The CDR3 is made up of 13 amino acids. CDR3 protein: CASSQGTHTEAFF. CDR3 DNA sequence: TGTGCCAGCAGCCAAGGGACCCACACCGAAGCTTTCTTT.

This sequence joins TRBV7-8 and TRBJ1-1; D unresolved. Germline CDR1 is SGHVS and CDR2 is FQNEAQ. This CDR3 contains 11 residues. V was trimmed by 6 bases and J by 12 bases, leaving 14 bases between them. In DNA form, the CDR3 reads TGTGCCAGCAGTATGTGGGCGGAGACTTTCTTT. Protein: CASSMWAETFF.

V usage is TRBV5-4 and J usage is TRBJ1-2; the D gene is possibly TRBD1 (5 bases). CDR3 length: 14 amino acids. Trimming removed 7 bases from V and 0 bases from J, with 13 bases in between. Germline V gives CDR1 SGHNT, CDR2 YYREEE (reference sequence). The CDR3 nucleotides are TGTGCCAGCGGAAGGGACCGGACTAACTATGGCTACACCTTC. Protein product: CASGRDRTNYGYTF.

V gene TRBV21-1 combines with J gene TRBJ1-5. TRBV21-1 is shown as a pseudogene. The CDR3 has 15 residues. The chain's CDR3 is CASSVREPADQPQHF. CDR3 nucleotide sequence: TGTGCCAGCAGTGTAAGGGAGCCAGCCGATCAGCCCCAGCATTTT.